These 8 T cell receptor beta chains were all obtained from the same sample, sequenced in a study of cytomegalovirus exposure and HLA in healthy donors. Vbeta (60) and Jbeta (13) primers were used in the PCR. TCRdb keeps only in-frame clones here, not all; method: immunoSEQ multiplex PCR. The sample carries about 120,000 clones, over 60% recorded once. The sample taken for sequencing was PBMCs. The receptor source for this set is a female donor in good health and CMV-seronegative.

This CDR3 is CASSRIGQGVPLHF. DNA of the CDR3: TGTGCCAGCAGTCGAATCGGACAGGGAGTACCCCTCCACTTT. This chain uses TRBV27 with TRBJ1-6; 8 bases are shared with TRBD1. The CDR3 sequence is 14 residues long. The V gene's germline CDR1 is MNHEY and CDR2 SMNVEV (reference sequence). The V and J ends lost 5 bases and 12 bases, in that order; junction bases with no gene match: 9.

The chain recombines TRBV25-1 with TRBJ2-3, with TRBD1 matching 7 bases. V dropped 4 bases and J dropped 6; count of bases not matched to a gene: 19. This CDR3 is built from 18 residues. Germline assignment: CDR1 MGHDK and CDR2 SYGVNS. For the CDR3, the DNA is TGTGCCAGCAGTGGGGCCGAGACAGGGAAGTATCGGCCGGATACGCAGTATTTT. Protein: CASSGAETGKYRPDTQYF.

The V and J genes are TRBV2 and TRBJ2-1, with D possibly being TRBD1 (6 bases). This CDR3 region has 15 residues. V was shortened by 7 bases and J by 1 base, with 14 bases between the two germline ends. Germline V gene lookup returns CDR1 SNHLY and CDR2 FYNNEI. The CDR3 DNA reads as TGTGCCAGCAATTGGGACATCGGATCCTACAATGAGCAGTTCTTC. It encodes CASNWDIGSYNEQFF.

This chain uses TRBV10-2 with TRBJ2-5; possibly TRBD1 for D (5 bases). The CDR3 contains 16 residues. V was trimmed by 1 base and J by 5 bases, leaving 17 bases between them. CDR1 and CDR2 (germline): WSHSY, SAAADI. The CDR3 sequence is CASSEFEAGNQETQYF. The CDR3, as DNA: TGCGCCAGCAGTGAGTTTGAGGCAGGGAATCAGGAGACCCAGTACTTC.

V gene TRBV7-8 combines with J gene TRBJ2-2; possibly TRBD1 for D (7 bases). Germline V lookup: CDR1 SGHVS, CDR2 FQNEAQ. The CDR3 sequence is 15 residues long. V was pared by 0 bases and J by 8 bases, with 13 bases between. CDR3 sequence reads: CASSLAARGRGELFF. CDR3 nucleotide sequence: TGTGCCAGCAGCTTAGCGGCCAGGGGGAGGGGGGAGCTGTTTTTT.

V and J are TRBV11-2 and TRBJ2-1; D not certain. The CDR3 length is 14 residues. Per the germline V gene, CDR1 is SGHAT and CDR2 is FQNNGV. V lost 1 base and J 6 bases, leaving 10 bases between the germline ends. This CDR3 is CASSLASRLNEQFF. CDR3 nucleotides: TGTGCCAGCAGCTTAGCCAGCAGGCTCAATGAGCAGTTCTTC.

The chain carries TRBV19 and TRBJ1-1; 8 bases match TRBD1. CDR1 and CDR2 (germline): LNHDA, SQIVND (reference sequence). The ends lost 5 bases at V and 5 bases at J; junction bases unmatched: 10. The CDR3 covers 15 residues. CDR3 amino acids: CASSPTRTGQTEAFF. CDR3 nucleotide sequence: TGTGCCAGTAGTCCGACCCGGACAGGGCAAACTGAAGCTTTCTTT.

This clone showed up just a few times. The chain has TRBV18 and TRBJ1-1; 10 bases are shared with TRBD1. V shed 5 bases, J shed 7 bases, and the junction held 10 bases outside the gene matches. This CDR3 has 15 amino acids. In germline, CDR1 is KGHSH, CDR2 LQKENI. CDR3 nucleotide sequence: TGTGCCAGCTCAGGGACAGGGGTTTTGGGGGTTGAAGCTTTCTTT. It codes for CASSGTGVLGVEAFF.